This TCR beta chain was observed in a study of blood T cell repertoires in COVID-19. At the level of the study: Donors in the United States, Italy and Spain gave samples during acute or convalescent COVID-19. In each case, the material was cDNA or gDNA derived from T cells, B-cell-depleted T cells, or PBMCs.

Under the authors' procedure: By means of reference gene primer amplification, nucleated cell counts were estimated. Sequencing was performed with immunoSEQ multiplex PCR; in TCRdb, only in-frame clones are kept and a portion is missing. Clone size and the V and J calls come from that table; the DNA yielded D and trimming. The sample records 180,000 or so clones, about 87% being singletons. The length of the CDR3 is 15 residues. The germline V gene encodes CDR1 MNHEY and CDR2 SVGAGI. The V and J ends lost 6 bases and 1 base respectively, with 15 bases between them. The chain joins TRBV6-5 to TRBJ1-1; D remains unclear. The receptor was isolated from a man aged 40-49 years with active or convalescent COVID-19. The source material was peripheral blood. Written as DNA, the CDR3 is TGTGCCAGCAGCCGGGTCCGGTTCGGGAACACTGAAGCTTTCTTT. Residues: CASSRVRFGNTEAFF.